This T cell receptor beta chain was found in a study of neurological immune-mediated disorders (dated by TCRdb to about 2019). Describing the broader study: Using UMI-based sequencing, the study compared peripheral blood TCR-beta repertoires from patients with HTLV-I-associated myelopathy (HAM/TSP), patients with multiple sclerosis, and healthy controls. Longitudinal samples, technical triplicates and paired sorted CD4+ and CD8+ T-cell subsets, alongside PBMC samples, were included among the roughly 98 TCR-beta libraries. Technical triplicate libraries were sequenced to precisely calculate the variability in frequency of each individual clone. The cohort was made up of about 68 subjects, consisting of about 15 HAM/TSP patients, 35 or so multiple sclerosis patients and approximately 20 healthy controls.

V is cut back by 3 bases and J by 6 bases, with 8 bases in the junction unmatched. From a lookup of the germline V gene, CDR1 and CDR2 are SGHRS and YFSETQ. The CDR3 measures 17 amino acids from cysteine to phenylalanine. Only CDR3 DNA remains: 51 bases, in frame from the first base. This clonotype was picked up many times. Its specific antigen is unknown. No per-base quality is available; no much larger clone lies one base away. Per the publication, the time point label means: technical triplicate 2. For sorted-subset TCR libraries, approximately 1 million sorted CD4+ or CD8+ T cells were used. Peripheral blood underwent Ficoll-Hypaque density gradient centrifugation to isolate PBMCs, which were then cryopreserved in liquid nitrogen. The study also sequenced paired sorted CD4+ and CD8+ subsets from healthy controls, HAM/TSP patients and MS patients. cDNA was synthesized by template-switch 5'RACE using a primer with a 10-nucleotide random unique molecular identifier that tagged each TCR transcript. Every sequencing run yielded over 200 million TCR-beta sequences covering 15-18 subjects. The RNeasy kit was used for extraction of total RNA. The KAPA Real-time Library Amplification kit was used to amplify TCR-beta VDJ regions with primers for the TCR constant region and the 5'RACE anchor. Sample indexes and Illumina adaptors were added in a first PCR, and a second PCR then increased library yield. After Ampure bead purification, the roughly 650 bp TCR product was size-selected on a 2% E-gel SizeSelection system. Library quality was checked on a Bioanalyzer, concentration was measured with Qubit, and libraries were quantified with the Kapa Library Quantification kit before pooling. Libraries were sequenced paired-end 2 x 150 bp on an Illumina HiSeq 2500. To increase sequence diversity, roughly 24-32% phiX was spiked into each library pool. The published analysis was carried out like this. Quality-filtered reads were processed with the UMI-based MiGEC pipeline, and over 75% of raw TCR sequences were removed by the MiGEC pipeline during error correction. VDJ genes were aligned to IMGT germline references, and each clonotype was defined by a unique CDR3 amino acid sequence together with V-J genes. Clonal expansion, Shannon diversity and CDR3 relatedness were evaluated with VDJtools (CalcPairwiseDistances, ClusterSamples), while phylogenetic trees were built in CLCbio workbench. Clones with at least 8 unique UMIs were defined as expanded, with this threshold being based on coefficient-of-variation modelling across technical triplicates. TCRdb trimmed the raw reads at Q25, called clones with MiXCR and kept productive beta chains. Each entry merges the rows of one CDR3 protein and shows their most common DNA and genes. These V and J calls rely on TCRdb rather than the paper's analysis. The sample has 31,000 or so distinct CDR3 sequences on record, roughly 14% of them singletons. The ten largest make up more than 4.5% of the sample.

The paper as a whole reports these results and caveats: Expanded clones from different subjects shared no identical CDR3 amino acid sequences, which suggests that TCR-beta repertoires were private in all groups. The highest TCR clonal expansion was observed in HAM/TSP patients, whereas the lowest was observed in MS patients, even when compared with healthy controls.

Input material: CD4+ T cells from blood. This sequence uses TRBV5-1 and TRBJ2-2; 13 middle bases align to TRBD2. The TCR was taken from a female donor with HTLV-1-associated myelopathy (HAM/TSP). The CDR3 reads CASSWTSGSEGPGELFF. Here is the DNA: TGCGCCAGCAGCTGGACTAGCGGGAGTGAAGGGCCCGGGGAGCTGTTTTTT.